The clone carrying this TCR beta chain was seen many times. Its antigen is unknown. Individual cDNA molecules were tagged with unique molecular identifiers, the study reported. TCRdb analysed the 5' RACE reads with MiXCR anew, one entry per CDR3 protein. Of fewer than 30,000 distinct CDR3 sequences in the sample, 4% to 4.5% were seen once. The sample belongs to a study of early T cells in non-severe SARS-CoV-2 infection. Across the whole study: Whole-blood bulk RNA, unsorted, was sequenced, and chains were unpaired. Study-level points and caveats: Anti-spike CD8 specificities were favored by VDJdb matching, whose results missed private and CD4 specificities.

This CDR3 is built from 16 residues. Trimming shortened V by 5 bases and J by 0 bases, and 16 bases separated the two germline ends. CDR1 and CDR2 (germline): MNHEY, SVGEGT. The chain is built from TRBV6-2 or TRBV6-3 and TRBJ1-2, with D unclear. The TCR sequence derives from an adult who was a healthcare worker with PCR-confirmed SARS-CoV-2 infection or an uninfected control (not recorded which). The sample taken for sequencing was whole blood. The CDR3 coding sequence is TGTGCCAGCAGTGCCCCCGGATTCACAACTAACTATGGCTACACCTTC. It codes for CASSAPGFTTNYGYTF.